A selection of T cell receptor beta chains follows, all from one sample in a study of T cells after posttransplantation cyclophosphamide. Assay used: immunoSEQ multiplex PCR; TCRdb lists only in-frame clones, some missing. The table lists about 7,200 clones, no singletons, with 6% in the top ten. Sequencing was performed on PBMCs, taken after allogeneic stem cell transplant with posttransplant cyclophosphamide. These receptors were collected from a female patient aged 50 to 60 who received an allogeneic stem cell transplant from an unrelated donor, was CMV-positive, and had acute GVHD only. A subset of T cells may come from the graft donor. The CDR3 runs from the conserved cysteine through the conserved F or W. The D gene is left open where the match is weak. Size tells how often a clone was seen (once, few, many) or the class of an expanded clone, and some rows leave it out.

J,D,size,length,V,DNA,CDR3
TRBJ2-3,TRBD2,many,17,TRBV5-1,TGCGCCAGCAGCATAGGGACTAGCGGGGTGAGCACAGATACGCAGTATTTT,CASSIGTSGVSTDTQYF
TRBJ2-1,TRBD1,many,13,TRBV29-1,TGCAGCCCTGACAGGGGAGCCTACAATGAGCAGTTCTTC,CSPDRGAYNEQFF
TRBJ1-1,TRBD1,medium-sized,14,TRBV6-1,TGTGCCAGCAGGGGACAGGGATTGAACACTGAAGCTTTCTTT,CASRGQGLNTEAFF
TRBJ2-2,NA,NA,15,TRBV5-1,TGCGCCAGCAGCGTCGCCTCTACAGGCACCGGGGAGCTGTTTTTT,CASSVASTGTGELFF
TRBJ1-2,TRBD1,many,15,TRBV6-1,TGTGCCAGCACCGGGTGGGGACAGGGGGCGGAAGGCTACACCTTC,CASTGWGQGAEGYTF
TRBJ1-1,NA,many,11,TRBV28,TGTGCCAGCAGTTTACGCGCTGAAGCTTTCTTT,CASSLRAEAFF
TRBJ2-5,NA,many,14,TRBV9,TGTGCCAGCAGCGTAGAAAGTATTCAGGAGACCCAGTACTTC,CASSVESIQETQYF
TRBJ1-4,TRBD1,many,15,TRBV7-9,TGTGCCAGCAGCACAAGGGACAGGGACGCTGAAAAACTGTTTTTT,CASSTRDRDAEKLFF
TRBJ2-7,TRBD1,medium-sized,15,TRBV7-9,TGTGCCAGCAGCTCCTTAGACAGGGGAGACTACGAGCAGTACTTC,CASSSLDRGDYEQYF
TRBJ1-2,TRBD1,many,13,TRBV6-5,TGTGCCAGCGGTCGAGGGGGCGACTATGGCTACACCTTC,CASGRGGDYGYTF
TRBJ1-2,NA,many,13,TRBV7-9,TGTGCCAGCAGCCCCAAGGGAGACTATGGCTACACCTTC,CASSPKGDYGYTF
TRBJ2-7,TRBD2,medium-sized,16,TRBV28,TGTGCCAGCAGTTGGACCAGCGGGAGCAGCTCCTACGAGCAGTACTTC,CASSWTSGSSSYEQYF
TRBJ2-2,TRBD2,medium-sized,18,TRBV19,TGTGCCAGTATGGTGGGAGGGCCGGCGCGAGCGAACACCGGGGAGCTGTTTTTT,CASMVGGPARANTGELFF
TRBJ1-3,TRBD1,medium-sized,13,TRBV28,TGTGCCAGCAGGCGACAGGGGGGAAACACCATATATTTT,CASRRQGGNTIYF
TRBJ2-5,TRBD1,few,16,TRBV28,TGTGCCAGCAGTTTCGGACAGGGGGCGGGTGAGGAGACCCAGTACTTC,CASSFGQGAGEETQYF
TRBJ1-1,TRBD1,few,14,TRBV7-8,TGTGCCAGCAGCTTTGGACAGGGGGACACTGAAGCTTTCTTT,CASSFGQGDTEAFF
TRBJ2-7,TRBD2,many,14,TRBV6-6,TGTGCCAGCAGTTCGACTAGCAGCACCTACGAGCAGTACTTC,CASSSTSSTYEQYF
TRBJ2-3,TRBD2,medium-sized,16,TRBV4-3,TGCGCCAGCAGCCAAGACTTGAGCGGGACCACAGATACGCAGTATTTT,CASSQDLSGTTDTQYF
TRBJ2-7,TRBD1,many,13,TRBV10-3,TGTGCCACTCAGGGGACAGGGGTGGACGAGCAGTACTTC,CATQGTGVDEQYF
TRBJ2-7,NA,many,13,TRBV18,TGTGCCAGCTCACCACTGGCCCGTGGCGAGCAGTACTTC,CASSPLARGEQYF
TRBJ2-1,TRBD2,many,13,TRBV29-1,TGCAGCGTTATGTCTAGCGGGAGTGGCGAGCAGTTCTTC,CSVMSSGSGEQFF
TRBJ2-5,TRBD2,many,16,TRBV5-6,TGTGCCAGCAGCTTGGTACTAGCGGGAGTATCTGAGACCCAGTACTTC,CASSLVLAGVSETQYF
TRBJ2-1,TRBD2,many,16,TRBV7-3,TGTGCCAGCAGCCACACTAGCGGGGGCTCCTACAATGAGCAGTTCTTC,CASSHTSGGSYNEQFF
TRBJ2-7,NA,many,11,TRBV28,TGTGCCAGCAGTCTCCGGTACGAGCAGTACTTC,CASSLRYEQYF
TRBJ1-4,TRBD1,many,13,TRBV7-2,TGTGCCAGCAGCCGGGACAGGGGCGAAAAACTGTTTTTT,CASSRDRGEKLFF
TRBJ2-7,NA,NA,14,TRBV6-1,TGTGCCAGCAGTGAACTAGGCGGATCCTACGAGCAGTACTTC,CASSELGGSYEQYF
TRBJ1-1,NA,many,12,TRBV7-9,TGTGCCAGCAGCACAGCAGGTCGCGAAGCTTTCTTT,CASSTAGREAFF
TRBJ2-7,TRBD2,many,16,TRBV19,TGTGCCAGTAGTGACAAGGCGGGAGTCCCTAACTACGAGCAGTACTTC,CASSDKAGVPNYEQYF
TRBJ2-5,NA,many,13,TRBV19,TGTGCCAGTAGCCTTGCTGGGCGAGAGACCCAGTACTTC,CASSLAGRETQYF
TRBJ2-5,TRBD1,many,15,TRBV2,TGTGCCAGCAGCCCCTTGAGGGGACAGCAAGAGACCCAGTACTTC,CASSPLRGQQETQYF
TRBJ1-4,NA,many,14,TRBV29-1,TGCAGCGCCGACCTTGGGGGGACTAATGAAAAACTGTTTTTT,CSADLGGTNEKLFF
TRBJ1-2,NA,many,13,TRBV30,TGTGCCTGGAGTTGGGGCGGCTACTATGGCTACACCTTC,CAWSWGGYYGYTF
TRBJ1-1,NA,many,14,TRBV5-5,TGTGCCAGCAGCTTACAGGGAGCGAACACTGAAGCTTTCTTT,CASSLQGANTEAFF
TRBJ1-4,NA,medium-sized,13,TRBV19,TGTGCCGGACTCAAGGGCGGGTGTGAAAAACTGTTTTTT,CAGLKGGCEKLFF
TRBJ2-5,NA,many,13,TRBV30,TGTGCCTGGAGTCTGAGCGCCGGGGAGACCCAGTACTTC,CAWSLSAGETQYF
TRBJ1-5,NA,many,15,TRBV9,TGTGCCAGCAGCGTTGACGGGGGTGGCAATCAGCCCCAGCATTTT,CASSVDGGGNQPQHF
TRBJ2-3,TRBD2,many,17,TRBV5-1,TGCGCCAGCAGCTTGGAGGCTAGCGGGATGTCAGAAGATACGCAGTATTTT,CASSLEASGMSEDTQYF
TRBJ2-1,NA,medium-sized,14,TRBV14,TGTGCCAGCAGCCTTATCGGGAGTGTCAATGAGCAGTTCTTC,CASSLIGSVNEQFF
TRBJ2-5,NA,many,13,TRBV5-1,TGCGCCAGCAGCCCGGACAGTCTCGAGACCCAGTACTTC,CASSPDSLETQYF
TRBJ2-1,TRBD2,many,17,TRBV11-2,TGTGCCAGCAGCTTAGAGGTCACTAGCGGCCCTTACAATGAGCAGTTCTTC,CASSLEVTSGPYNEQFF
TRBJ2-3,NA,NA,14,TRBV7-2,TGTGCCAGCAGCTTAGCGTCGCGCGGAGATACGCAGTATTTT,CASSLASRGDTQYF
TRBJ2-7,NA,NA,18,TRBV6-4,TGTGCCAGCAGTGACGACACTCAACCCCGGGGTGTTACCTACGAGCAGTACTTC,CASSDDTQPRGVTYEQYF
TRBJ2-7,NA,many,14,TRBV28,TGTGCCAGCAGTTTTACGGGGATGGGCTACGAGCAGTACTTC,CASSFTGMGYEQYF
TRBJ2-2,NA,medium-sized,11,TRBV6-5,TGTGCCTCTGGGGCCGGTGGGGAGCTGTTTTTT,CASGAGGELFF
TRBJ1-1,TRBD1,many,15,TRBV9,TGTGCCAGCAGCCGACAGGGCCGCGGGAACACTGAAGCTTTCTTT,CASSRQGRGNTEAFF
TRBJ2-3,NA,few,12,TRBV12-5,TGTGCTAGTGGAGGACTTCCAGATACGCAGTATTTT,CASGGLPDTQYF
TRBJ2-7,NA,many,12,TRBV11-3,TGTGCCAGCAGCTGCCTAGGCGACGAGCAGTACTTC,CASSCLGDEQYF
TRBJ1-2,TRBD1,many,12,TRBV29-1,TGCAGCGTTCACGGGGACAGGGACGGCTACACCTTC,CSVHGDRDGYTF
TRBJ2-5,NA,many,14,TRBV15,TGTGCCAGCTCCGAGGACTACAACCAAGAGACCCAGTACTTC,CASSEDYNQETQYF
TRBJ1-5,NA,many,15,TRBV23-1,TGCGCCAGCAGCCCCGGACGGGATAGCAATCAGCCCCAGCATTTT,CASSPGRDSNQPQHF
TRBJ2-3,NA,many,15,TRBV2,TGTGCCAGCAGTGGGGCACGGATCAACACAGATACGCAGTATTTT,CASSGARINTDTQYF
TRBJ2-2,NA,NA,15,TRBV9,TGTGCCAGCAGCGTAGTAGGGGTGGACACCGGGGAGCTGTTTTTT,CASSVVGVDTGELFF
TRBJ2-2,TRBD1,medium-sized,16,TRBV7-9,TGTGCCAGCAGCTTAGCACCAACAGGGGGCACCGGGGAGCTGTTTTTT,CASSLAPTGGTGELFF
TRBJ2-3,TRBD2,many,16,TRBV9,TGTGCCAGCAGCGTAGCAGGTAGCGGGGGCACAGATACGCAGTATTTT,CASSVAGSGGTDTQYF
TRBJ1-5,TRBD1,few,15,TRBV5-6,TGTGCCAGCAGCTTGGCCGGGACAGGGGGTCAGCCCCAGCACTTT,CASSLAGTGGQPQHF